This T cell receptor (beta chain) was sequenced in a study of blood T cell repertoires in COVID-19 (dated by TCRdb to between 2020 and 2021). In terms of the full investigation: Samples covering the acute and convalescent phases of COVID-19 were provided by collaborators in the United States, Italy and Spain. The prospective study material was composed of cDNA or gDNA derived from T cells, B-cell-depleted T cells, or PBMCs. A de-identified subject ID, COVID-19 status, age in years and sex were almost always included in the sample metadata. Samples were obtained from the ongoing ImmuneRACE study (first 160 participants) and from 1,254 subjects provided by 6 global collaborators. Where available, HLA class I and class II types were taken from metadata supplied by the sample provider and were not determined by assay-based typing. The repertoires were released in a freely available public database intended as a resource for research on the immune response to SARS-CoV-2. Deeply sampled blood TCRbeta repertoires from subjects exposed to, actively infected with, or recovered from COVID-19 were included in the dataset. What the work shows at the level of the full study, not this receptor alone: The amount of clinical and demographic metadata varied by source and participant and was provided uncurated.

Each collaborating institution followed its own protocols to collect whole blood in K2EDTA tubes. For TCRbeta analysis, collaborators shipped samples as frozen whole blood, isolated PBMCs, or DNA extracted from either of those sample types. The immunoSEQ Assay, a bias-controlled multiplex PCR, was used to amplify TCRbeta CDR3 regions from genomic DNA. The authors processed their data as follows. Within the assay, amplification of reference gene primers was used to estimate how many nucleated cells each sample contained. To quantify the absolute abundance of each unique TCRbeta CDR3 rearrangement, sequence reads were collapsed and filtered. For each sample, productive Simpson clonality was calculated by taking the square root of Simpson's diversity index across productive rearrangements. TCRdb re-hosts the immuneACCESS table, in-frame sequences only. Its copies lack some clones; in the studies checked, an unresolved V gene accounts for under half of them, and the cause for the rest is not known. That table is the source of V, J and clone size, and D and trimming were worked out from the DNA. For this sample there are some 120,000 clones; approximately 83% appear just once. The ten largest clones take up 27% of the sample.

Per the germline V gene (reference sequence), SGHNT is the CDR1 and YYREEE is the CDR2. Including cysteine and phenylalanine, the CDR3 has 13 amino acids. Just the 39-base CDR3 DNA is kept, in frame starting at base 1. V lost 6 bases and J lost 5 bases; the stretch between them is 14 bases long. Comment on this clone: Which antigen it targets is not known. No qualities accompany the bases; no much larger clone lies one base away.

This clonotype was sampled from a woman aged 80 or over with acute or convalescent COVID-19. Sequenced: peripheral blood. Here the chain combines TRBV5-4 and TRBJ2-5; the D gene is perhaps TRBD2, on 5 matching bases. The CDR3 is CASTPDSWETQYF. The nucleotide sequence is TGTGCCAGCACCCCGGACTCCTGGGAGACCCAGTACTTC.